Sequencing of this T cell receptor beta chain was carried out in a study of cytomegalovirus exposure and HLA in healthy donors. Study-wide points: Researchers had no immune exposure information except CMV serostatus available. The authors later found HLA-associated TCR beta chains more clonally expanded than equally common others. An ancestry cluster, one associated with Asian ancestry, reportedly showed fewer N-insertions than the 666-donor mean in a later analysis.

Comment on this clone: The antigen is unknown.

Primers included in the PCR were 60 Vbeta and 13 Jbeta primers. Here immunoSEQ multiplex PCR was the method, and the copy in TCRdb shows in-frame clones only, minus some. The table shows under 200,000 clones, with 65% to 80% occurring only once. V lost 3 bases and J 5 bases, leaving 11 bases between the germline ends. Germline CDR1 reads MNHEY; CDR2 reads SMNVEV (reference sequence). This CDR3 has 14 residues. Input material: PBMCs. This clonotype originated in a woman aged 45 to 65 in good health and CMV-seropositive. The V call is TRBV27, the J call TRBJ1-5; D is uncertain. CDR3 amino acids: CASSFTRVDQPQHF. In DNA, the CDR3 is TGTGCCAGCAGTTTTACGAGAGTTGATCAGCCCCAGCATTTT.